This T cell receptor beta chain comes out of a study of OX40 agonist ivuxolimab in advanced cancers. General study findings and limits: Expanded peripheral T cell antigen specificity was not determined.

Clones were sequenced by immunoSEQ multiplex PCR, and TCRdb holds only the in-frame ones, with some missing. The data contain about 84,000 clones, about four fifths of them singletons. Germline values: CDR1 SEHNR, CDR2 FQNEAQ (reference sequence). V lost 1 base to trimming and J lost 4 bases; unmatched junction nucleotides: 9. The CDR3 is made up of 17 amino acids. On this clone itself: Its cognate antigen is unknown.

This specimen consisted of CD4+ or CD8+ T cells sorted from blood, obtained in a trial of the OX40 agonist ivuxolimab. This chain uses TRBV7-9 with TRBJ2-5, with 10 positions matching TRBD1. The TCR originated in an adult with an advanced solid tumor such as melanoma, head and neck, liver or kidney cancer. The CDR3 region is CASSLERRQGAGETQYF. Written as DNA, the CDR3 is TGTGCCAGCAGCTTAGAACGACGACAGGGGGCAGGAGAGACCCAGTACTTC.